This T cell receptor beta chain was obtained from a study of technical replicates of blood from several donors. Clones were sequenced by immunoSEQ multiplex PCR, and TCRdb holds only the in-frame ones, with some missing. The profile shows under 70,000 clones, 80% to 95% of them singletons. The CDR3 extends over 13 amino acids. Trimming removed 0 bases from V and 7 bases from J, with 7 bases in between. In germline, CDR1 is SGHDN, CDR2 FVKESK. This clonotype was obtained from a human donor in good health. Some clones in this sample may be carry-over from other donors' samples. Sequencing used PBMCs. The chain is built from TRBV14 and TRBJ1-5, with D unresolved. CDR3 DNA sequence: TGTGCCAGCAGCCAAGATCGGGAACAGCCCCAGCATTTT. Protein: CASSQDREQPQHF.